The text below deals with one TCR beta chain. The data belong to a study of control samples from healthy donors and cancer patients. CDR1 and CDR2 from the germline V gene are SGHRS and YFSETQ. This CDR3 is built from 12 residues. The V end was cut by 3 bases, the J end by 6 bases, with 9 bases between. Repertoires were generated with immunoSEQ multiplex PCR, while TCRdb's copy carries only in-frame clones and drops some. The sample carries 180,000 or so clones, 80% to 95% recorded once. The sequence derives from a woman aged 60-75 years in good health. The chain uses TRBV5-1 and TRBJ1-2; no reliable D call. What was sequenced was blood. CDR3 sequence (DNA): TGCGCCAGCAGCTCTCTTTTGGATGGCTACACCTTC. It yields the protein CASSSLLDGYTF.